This entry lists 7 T cell receptor beta chains sequenced from one sample in a study of T cell responses to AZD1222 COVID-19 vaccine. Sequencing was performed with immunoSEQ multiplex PCR; in TCRdb, only in-frame clones are kept and a portion is missing. The profile shows 120,000 or so clones, roughly 92% of them singletons. Sequenced here: peripheral blood, sampled 28 days after the second AZD1222 dose. These receptors were collected from an adult who received the AZD1222 COVID-19 vaccine.

The chain is built from TRBV7-2 and TRBJ1-1; D remains ambiguous. There are 13 residues in the CDR3. Per germline, CDR1 SGHTA and CDR2 FQGNSA. The V end lost 4 bases, the J end lost 4 bases, and 10 bases lay between the germline ends. CDR3 loop: CASSSKRSTEAFF. The DNA for the CDR3 is TGTGCCAGCAGCTCCAAGAGGTCCACTGAAGCTTTCTTT.

This chain joins TRBV6-5 and TRBJ1-2; D gene uncertain. The CDR3 consists of 15 residues. V dropped 2 bases and J dropped 0 bases, with 10 bases sitting between them. Germline CDR1 and CDR2: MNHEY and SVGAGI. The chain's CDR3 is CASSYDWLANYGYTF. The CDR3 region has the DNA TGTGCCAGCAGTTACGATTGGTTAGCTAACTATGGCTACACCTTC.

The rearrangement uses TRBV11-2 and TRBJ2-3; 9 positions agree with TRBD1. This CDR3 is built from 15 residues. J lost 3 bases, V lost 5 bases, and 6 bases had no gene match. Germline loops: CDR1 SGHAT, CDR2 FQNNGV. The CDR3: CASSQGTGKTDTQYF. The DNA for the CDR3 is TGTGCCAGCAGCCAAGGGACAGGGAAAACAGATACGCAGTATTTT.

The chain employs TRBV7-9 and TRBJ2-2; tentatively, D is TRBD1 (6 bases). V lost 1 base and J lost 9, with 18 bases in between. Germline CDR1 SEHNR, CDR2 FQNEAQ (reference sequence). The CDR3 spans 16 residues. The CDR3 sequence is CASSLGVGATARELFF. The CDR3, as DNA: TGTGCCAGCAGCTTAGGCGTGGGGGCCACCGCCCGGGAGCTGTTTTTT. Full variable domain (missing parts from reference TRBV7-9 and TRBJ2-2): DTGVSQNPRHKITKRGQNVTFRCDPISEHNRLYWYRQTLGQGPEFLTYFQNEAQLEKSRLLSDRFSAERPKGSFSTLEIQRTEQGDSAMYLCASSLGVGATARELFFGEGSRLTVL.

This clone occurred once. The chain couples TRBV28 to TRBJ2-3; D is undetermined. The CDR3 is 16 residues long. The V end was cut by 4 bases, the J end by 2 bases, with 16 bases between. CDR1 is MDHEN, CDR2 SYDVKM, per germline. DNA of the CDR3: TGTGCCAGCAGTTCTGGCGGCCTCCTCAACACAGATACGCAGTATTTT. It translates to CASSSGGLLNTDTQYF.

This chain uses TRBV6-6 with TRBJ1-1; D possibly corresponds to TRBD1 (5 bases). The CDR3 runs to 12 residues. V was shortened by 7 bases and J by 8 bases, with 14 bases between the two germline ends. Germline lookup yields CDR1 MNHNY and CDR2 SVGAGI (reference sequence). The CDR3 region has the DNA TGTGCCAGCACCTCGAGGAGGACAGAAGCTTTCTTT. It yields the protein CASTSRRTEAFF.

The genes are TRBV5-1 and TRBJ1-1, with a tentative D call TRBD1 (6 bases). Trimming stripped 2 bases from V and 4 bases from J, with 18 bases between. Germline loops: CDR1 SGHRS, CDR2 YFSETQ. The CDR3 totals 16 residues. Here the CDR3 DNA reads TGCGCCAGCAGCTTTCGGGGGACCCAGGGGAGCACTGAAGCTTTCTTT. The encoded protein is CASSFRGTQGSTEAFF.